The 7 T cell receptor beta chains listed next were all sequenced from one sample in a study of technical replicates of blood from a few donors. TCRdb's copy holds only in-frame clones and misses some; the assay was immunoSEQ multiplex PCR. The table records some 89,000 clones, approximately 94% of them present only once. Sequencing was carried out using T cells isolated from PBMCs. These receptor sequences come from a human donor in good health.

The chain recombines TRBV13 with TRBJ2-1; 11 nucleotides align to TRBD2. With V trimmed by 0 bases and J by 7 bases, 5 bases remained unmatched. The CDR3 spans 16 residues. Germline CDR1 is PRHDT and CDR2 is FYEKMQ (reference sequence). In DNA, the CDR3 is TGTGCCAGCAGCTTAGGGAGTAGCGGGAGGGCGAATGAGCAGTTCTTC. Residues: CASSLGSSGRANEQFF.

The chain carries TRBV10-3 and TRBJ1-5; D not resolved. V lost 8 bases to trimming and J lost 1 base, with 9 bases between them. Germline CDR1 reads ENHRY; CDR2 reads SYGVKD. The CDR3 contains 13 residues. The CDR3 DNA reads as TGTGCCATCGGGCGCGAGAGCAATCAGCCCCAGCATTTT. Translation gives CAIGRESNQPQHF.

The J gene is TRBJ2-5, the V gene TRBV4-1; D is perhaps TRBD2 (5 bases). V was shortened by 2 bases and J by 6 bases, with 19 bases between the two germline ends. The CDR3 sequence is 16 residues long. Per germline, CDR1 MGHRA and CDR2 YSYEKL. CDR3 bases: TGCGCCAGCAGCCAACCTCTGTCGTTGGAGGATCAGACCCAGTACTTC. Its translation is CASSQPLSLEDQTQYF.

The chain couples TRBV4-1 to TRBJ2-7; TRBD1 matches 9 bases. The CDR3 covers 15 residues. CDR1 and CDR2 from the germline V gene are MGHRA and YSYEKL. V dropped 3 bases and J dropped 1; count of bases not matched to a gene: 4. The CDR3 nucleotides read TGCGCCAGCAGCCATCCGGGACAGGGATCCTACGAGCAGTACTTC. This translates into CASSHPGQGSYEQYF.

This rearrangement joins TRBV4-1 to TRBJ1-5; D is ambiguous. Germline lookup yields CDR1 MGHRA and CDR2 YSYEKL. Trimming removed 4 bases from V and 2 bases from J, with 9 bases in between. The CDR3 has 14 amino acids. The CDR3 nucleotides read TGCGCCAGCAGCCCCACGTTAGGCAATCAGCCCCAGCATTTT. This sequence encodes CASSPTLGNQPQHF.

V gene TRBV15 combines with J gene TRBJ2-7, with 9 bases that match TRBD1. CDR3 size: 16 residues. Germline lookup yields CDR1 LNHNV and CDR2 YYDKDF (reference sequence). V was clipped by 0 bases and J by 0 bases; unmatched bases: 3. The CDR3 loop reads CATSRDRTGVSYEQYF. The DNA for the CDR3 is TGTGCCACCAGCAGAGACCGGACAGGGGTCTCCTACGAGCAGTACTTC. Drawing the rest from reference TRBV15 and TRBJ2-7, the complete variable domain is DAMVIQNPRYQVTQFGKPVTLSCSQTLNHNVMYWYQQKSSQAPKLLFHYYDKDFNNEADTPDNFQSRRPNTSFCFLDIRSPGLGDTAMYLCATSRDRTGVSYEQYFGPGTRLTVT.

The chain has TRBV7-2 and TRBJ1-2, with TRBD1 matching 10 bases. This CDR3 spans 15 amino acids. Per germline, CDR1 SGHTA and CDR2 FQGNSA. Trimming took 5 bases from V and 6 from J; bases not matched to a gene: 9. The CDR3 coding sequence is TGTGCCAGCAGCATTTCGGGACAGGGGAGGGATGGCTACACCTTC. As protein: CASSISGQGRDGYTF.